This T cell receptor beta chain was identified during a study of graft-versus-host responses after intestinal transplantation. The wider study: Following induction with anti-thymocyte globulin, all recipients were given tacrolimus and steroids for 2 to 4 years. Overall study results and limits: GvH clone levels peaked in circulation, and this peak was associated with early post-transplant HvG declines. Within the allografts of patients who had graft-donor T cell macrochimerism, graft-versus-host to host-versus-graft clonal ratios were high. GvH clones appeared in recipient marrow, some first in ileum or blood.

Comment on this clone: Antigen: not known.

The table came from immunoSEQ multiplex PCR; TCRdb's copy has only in-frame clones and leaves some out. The table has 37,000 or so clones, roughly nine tenths seen once. Germline CDR1 SEHNR, CDR2 FQNEAQ (reference sequence). V was pared by 2 bases and J by 7 bases, with 3 bases between. The length of the CDR3 is 11 residues. This clonotype was sampled from a human patient who received an intestinal transplant, so some T cells may come from the graft donor. The specimen comprised PBMCs, sampled approximately 310 days after intestinal transplant. The gene calls are TRBV7-9 and TRBJ2-1; no reliable D call. The CDR3 DNA is TGTGCCAGCAGCTTAACTAATGAGCAGTTCTTC. Translated, it gives CASSLTNEQFF. The full variable domain, with the rest looked up from reference TRBV7-9 and TRBJ2-1, is DTGVSQNPRHKITKRGQNVTFRCDPISEHNRLYWYRQTLGQGPEFLTYFQNEAQLEKSRLLSDRFSAERPKGSFSTLEIQRTEQGDSAMYLCASSLTNEQFFGPGTRLTVL.